These 22 T cell receptor beta chains came from one sample sequenced in a study of cytomegalovirus exposure and HLA in healthy donors. PCR was performed using 60 Vbeta and 13 Jbeta primers. Assay: immunoSEQ multiplex PCR; the TCRdb copy retains only in-frame clones and omits some. The sample contains fewer than 140,000 clones, 70% to 85% of which appear only once. Sequences were obtained from PBMCs. Source of these receptors: a boy aged 5 to 17 in good health and CMV-seronegative.

J is TRBJ2-1 and V is TRBV6-4; tentatively, D is TRBD1 (7 bases). CDR3 length: 15 residues. CDR1 and CDR2 (germline): MRHNA, SNTAGT. Trimming cost V 4 bases and J 7 bases, with 17 bases left between them. The CDR3 reads CASSVLGGAGNEQFF. The CDR3 bases are TGTGCCAGCAGTGTTCTAGGGGGCGCGGGGAATGAGCAGTTCTTC.

This rearrangement joins TRBV25-1 to TRBJ2-5; 8 bases fit TRBD2. This CDR3 region has 14 residues. Per the germline V gene, CDR1 is MGHDK and CDR2 is SYGVNS. J gave up 5 bases and V 8 bases, and 10 bases lay outside the gene matches. CDR3 sequence (DNA): TGTGCCAGCCGGGGGGCGGGAGGCGGGGAGACCCAGTACTTC. Its protein is CASRGAGGGETQYF.

This clone came up a few times. The rearrangement joins TRBV5-4 to TRBJ2-2; perhaps TRBD2 as D (5 bases). Looked up from germline, CDR1 is SGHNT and CDR2 is YYREEE (reference sequence). V was clipped by 5 bases and J by 5 bases, with 10 bases between them. This CDR3 comprises 13 residues. This chain's CDR3 is CASRSRGTGELFF. CDR3 coding DNA: TGTGCCAGCAGAAGTCGGGGAACCGGGGAGCTGTTTTTT.

The genes are TRBV5-6 and TRBJ2-5, with TRBD1 identical over 10 bases. There are 13 residues in the CDR3. With 4 bases clipped from V and 5 bases from J, the junction kept 2 bases outside the gene matches. The germline V gene encodes CDR1 SGHDT and CDR2 YYEEEE. In nucleotides, the CDR3 is TGTGCCAGCAGCCGGGACAGGGGTGAGACCCAGTACTTC. This encodes CASSRDRGETQYF.

This clone occurred once. The chain recombines TRBV28 with TRBJ2-7; D possibly corresponds to TRBD1 (6 bases). From germline, CDR1 is MDHEN and CDR2 SYDVKM. The length of the CDR3 is 15 residues. V shed 5 bases and J shed 1 base, with 15 bases lying between them. CDR3 residues: CASSDPRGSSYEQYF. The CDR3 bases are TGTGCCAGCAGTGATCCCAGGGGTTCTTCCTACGAGCAGTACTTC.

This rearrangement joins TRBV4-1 to TRBJ2-7; 7 bases align to TRBD2. Unmatched junction bases numbered 19, after V lost 4 bases and J lost 7 bases. In germline, CDR1 is MGHRA, CDR2 YSYEKL. The CDR3 runs to 17 residues. The chain's CDR3 is CASSPISRDYPLWEQYF. Here the CDR3 DNA reads TGCGCCAGCAGCCCCATATCTCGGGACTACCCGTTGTGGGAGCAGTACTTC.

This sequence joins TRBV29-1 and TRBJ1-2, with D possibly TRBD1 on 5 matching bases. CDR1 and CDR2 from the germline V gene are SQVTM and ANQGSEA. Deletions cut 4 bases from V and 2 bases from J, with 8 bases between. The CDR3 is made up of 12 amino acids. CDR3 loop: CSVAGGNYGYTF. The CDR3 DNA sequence: TGCAGCGTTGCGGGGGGGAACTATGGCTACACCTTC.

J is TRBJ1-1 and V is TRBV5-1; weak D call: TRBD1 (5 bases). V lost 4 bases to trimming and J lost 0 bases, with 10 bases between them. Germline V CDR1 and CDR2: SGHRS, YFSETQ. The CDR3 length is 14 residues. The CDR3 sequence is CASSPGMMNTEAFF. CDR3 DNA sequence: TGCGCCAGCAGCCCAGGGATGATGAACACTGAAGCTTTCTTT.

To note about this clone: This specimen includes other DNA sequences encoding the same CDR3. This chain connects TRBV9 to TRBJ2-7; 12 nucleotides line up with TRBD2. The CDR3 consists of 15 residues. The V and J ends lost 0 bases and 3 bases, in that order; junction bases with no gene match: 1. Germline values: CDR1 SGDLS, CDR2 YYNGEE. The CDR3 region is CASSVGTSGVYEQYF. CDR3 nucleotides: TGTGCCAGCAGCGTAGGGACTAGCGGGGTCTACGAGCAGTACTTC.

The rearrangement uses TRBV19 and TRBJ1-1; possible D gene TRBD1, 5 bases. The length of the CDR3 is 13 residues. CDR1 is LNHDA and CDR2 is SQIVND in the germline V gene (reference sequence). Between the trimmed V and J ends, which lost 7 bases and 2 bases, there was a span of 11 bases. CDR3 DNA: TGTGCCAGTAAAGGGGTTATAAACACTGAAGCTTTCTTT. It yields the protein CASKGVINTEAFF.

The rearrangement uses TRBV5-1 and TRBJ2-3, with TRBD2 identical over 9 bases. In germline, CDR1 is SGHRS, CDR2 YFSETQ. Germline trimming cut 2 bases from V and 2 bases from J; bases unmatched to any gene: 9. The CDR3 is made up of 17 amino acids. CDR3 coding DNA: TGCGCCAGCAGCTTTGACGAGACTAGCGGTAACACAGATACGCAGTATTTT. Amino acid sequence: CASSFDETSGNTDTQYF.

Of note for this clone: Germline is not matched at one junction end, which may reflect a read error. In the same sample, other DNA sequences code for this CDR3. This rearrangement joins TRBV6-1 to TRBJ1-1, with D possibly matching TRBD1 (6 bases). Germline assignment: CDR1 MNHNS and CDR2 SASEGT. The CDR3 has 10 residues. The CDR3 loop is CASSEPGVAF. The CDR3 nucleotides read TGTGCCAGCAGTGAACCAGGGGTGGCCTTT.

This chain connects TRBV2 to TRBJ2-2, with 7 bases matching TRBD1. The germline gives CDR1 SNHLY, CDR2 FYNNEI. The trim removed 5 bases at V and 1 base at J, leaving 7 bases unmatched. The CDR3 extends over 16 amino acids. The CDR3 loop is CASSPFGTENTGELFF. The CDR3, as DNA: TGTGCCAGCAGTCCCTTTGGGACAGAGAACACCGGGGAGCTGTTTTTT. Full variable domain (remainder filled in from reference TRBV2 and TRBJ2-2): EPEVTQTPSHQVTQMGQEVILRCVPISNHLYFYWYRQILGQKVEFLVSFYNNEISEKSEIFDDQFSVERPDGSNFTLKIRSTKLEDSAMYFCASSPFGTENTGELFFGEGSRLTVL.

V and J are TRBV6-1 and TRBJ2-3; D is uncertain. The CDR3 is 16 amino acids. V was shortened by 3 bases and J by 2 bases, with 15 bases between the two germline ends. The germline CDR1 and CDR2 sequences are MNHNS and SASEGT. This CDR3 reads CASSERYPGDTDTQYF. The CDR3 DNA reads TGTGCCAGCAGTGAGCGGTACCCTGGAGACACAGATACGCAGTATTTT.

The chain joins TRBV6-6 to TRBJ1-4; possible D gene TRBD1, 5 bases. The length of the CDR3 is 15 residues. Germline V CDR1 and CDR2: MNHNY, SVGAGI (reference sequence). V lost 3 bases and J 4 bases, leaving 12 bases between the germline ends. The CDR3 nucleotides are TGTGCCAGCAGTTATTGGGGGGGAAGTAATGAAAAACTGTTTTTT. It yields the protein CASSYWGGSNEKLFF.

The CDR3 here is CASSYLDRLPNTEAFF. For the CDR3, the DNA is TGTGCCAGCAGCTATCTGGACAGACTCCCGAACACTGAAGCTTTCTTT. V and J are TRBV5-6 and TRBJ1-1; possibly TRBD1 for D (6 bases). Between the trimmed V and J ends, which lost 3 bases and 1 base, there was a span of 16 bases. The CDR3 runs 16 residues. From germline, CDR1 is SGHDT and CDR2 YYEEEE.

This rearrangement joins TRBV7-9 to TRBJ2-7, with 7 bases lining up with TRBD1. V lost 6 bases to trimming and J lost 2 bases; unmatched junction nucleotides: 4. The CDR3 runs to 13 residues. Germline V gene sequence: CDR1 SEHNR, CDR2 FQNEAQ (reference sequence). For the CDR3, the DNA is TGTGCCAGCAGTAACAGGGGCCCCTACGAGCAGTACTTC. Protein sequence: CASSNRGPYEQYF.

V and J are TRBV29-1 and TRBJ2-7; D is unresolved. Trimming removed 6 bases at V and 0 bases at J, with 21 bases between. Germline V lookup: CDR1 SQVTM, CDR2 ANQGSEA. There are 16 residues in the CDR3. The chain's CDR3 is CSVVPDSLLNSYEQYF. The CDR3 region has the DNA TGCAGCGTGGTCCCGGATTCCTTACTAAACTCCTACGAGCAGTACTTC.

The chain recombines TRBV28 with TRBJ2-5; 10 bases map to TRBD1. Germline loops: CDR1 MDHEN, CDR2 SYDVKM. Trimming cost V 7 bases and J 4 bases; bases outside gene matches: 9. The CDR3 covers 15 residues. Here the CDR3 reads CASNLDRGERETQYF. The CDR3 DNA follows: TGTGCCAGCAACCTGGACAGGGGGGAACGAGAGACCCAGTACTTC.

V gene TRBV2 combines with J gene TRBJ2-1, with 10 positions matching TRBD1. With V trimmed by 5 bases and J by 7 bases, 8 bases remained unmatched. This CDR3 contains 15 residues. Germline CDR1 SNHLY, CDR2 FYNNEI. The CDR3 DNA sequence: TGTGCCAGCAGTCACCTGGGACAGGGGAATAATGAGCAGTTCTTC. Translating it yields CASSHLGQGNNEQFF.

There are a few counts of this clone. The V and J genes are TRBV5-6 and TRBJ2-7; D perhaps matches TRBD2 (5 bases). CDR3 length equals 12 residues. CDR1 SGHDT and CDR2 YYEEEE come from the germline V gene. The V gene lost 4 bases and the J gene lost 5 bases, with 10 bases spanning the gap. The CDR3, as DNA: TGTGCCAGCAGCCAAAGGAGGAACGAGCAGTACTTC. This gives the protein CASSQRRNEQYF.

The V gene is TRBV7-9, the J gene TRBJ1-5; D ambiguous. In germline, CDR1 is SEHNR, CDR2 FQNEAQ (reference sequence). This CDR3 comprises 14 residues. Trimming cost V 1 base and J 0 bases, with 4 bases left between them. CDR3 amino acids: CASSLDLSNQPQHF. For the CDR3, the DNA is TGTGCCAGCAGCTTAGATCTTAGCAATCAGCCCCAGCATTTT. Looking up the rest from reference TRBV7-9 and TRBJ1-5 gives the full variable domain: DTGVSQNPRHKITKRGQNVTFRCDPISEHNRLYWYRQTLGQGPEFLTYFQNEAQLEKSRLLSDRFSAERPKGSFSTLEIQRTEQGDSAMYLCASSLDLSNQPQHFGDGTRLSIL.